A selection of T cell receptor beta chains follows, all from one sample in a study of control samples from healthy donors and cancer patients. Data came from immunoSEQ multiplex PCR; TCRdb stores just in-frame clones and leaves some out. The table records about 22,000 clones, roughly four fifths of them present only once. The source material was PBMCs. These receptor sequences come from a man between 60 and 75 years old with head and neck cancer. CDR3s include the opening cysteine and the closing phenylalanine or tryptophan. A D gene is named only where the DNA matches it firmly. Expanded clones are given a class, and other clones once, few, many or no size at all.

TRBJ1-6,.,TRBV28,.,TGTGCCAGCAGTTTAGGGTACGAGGGACGGAATTCACCCCTCCACTTT,CASSLGYEGRNSPLHF
TRBJ2-7,TRBD2,TRBV6-2/TRBV6-3,once,TGTGCCAGCAGTTACCCGGAGGGTAGCGGGCACTTTCTCAACGAGCAGTACTTC,CASSYPEGSGHFLNEQYF
TRBJ1-1,.,TRBV9,.,TGTGCCAGCAGCGTTTACCTTATGGGTGAAGCTTTCTTT,CASSVYLMGEAFF
TRBJ1-2,TRBD1,TRBV7-8,.,TGTGCCAGCAGCTTAGGTGGACAGGGGGTGTATTATGGCTACACCTTC,CASSLGGQGVYYGYTF
TRBJ2-1,.,TRBV18,.,TGTGCCAGCTCACCTTCATCGGGACATACTTTCTTC,CASSPSSGHTFF
TRBJ2-5,TRBD2,TRBV7-2,.,TGTGCCAGCAGCTGGGCTAGCGGACAAGAGACCCAGTACTTC,CASSWASGQETQYF
TRBJ1-5,TRBD1,TRBV7-9,few,TGTGCCAGCAGCCATGGACAGGTCAATCAGCCCCAGCATTTT,CASSHGQVNQPQHF
TRBJ2-1,TRBD2,TRBV27,.,TGTGCCAGCAGTTCCGGGACTAGCGGGGGGAGGGCCTACAATGAGCAGTTCTTC,CASSSGTSGGRAYNEQFF
TRBJ2-7,.,TRBV19,.,TGTGCCACCGGGAAGGCTTCCGCGGGTGAGCAGTACTTC,CATGKASAGEQYF
TRBJ2-5,.,TRBV7-9,once,TGTGCCAGCAGCTTACCAGGAAAAGAGACCCAGTACTTC,CASSLPGKETQYF
TRBJ1-2,.,TRBV15,.,TGTGCCACCAGCAGAGACTCTCAGGGGAGCTATGGCTACACCTTC,CATSRDSQGSYGYTF
TRBJ2-3,.,TRBV10-2,.,TGCGCCAGCAGGGACCACTACAGCACAGATACGCAGTATTTT,CASRDHYSTDTQYF
TRBJ1-1,.,TRBV19,once,TGTGCCAGTAGTAGTCTAGTGAACACTGAAGCTTTCTTT,CASSSLVNTEAFF
TRBJ1-2,.,TRBV5-4,.,TGTGCCAGCAGCTTAGTGGGAGGGAGCTATGGCTACACCTTC,CASSLVGGSYGYTF
TRBJ1-1,.,TRBV5-1,.,TGCGCCAGCAGCTTGACTTCTGAGAACACTGAAGCTTTCTTT,CASSLTSENTEAFF
TRBJ2-2,.,TRBV28,.,TGTGCCAGCAGTTTATCGACTTTGAACACCGGGGAGCTGTTTTTT,CASSLSTLNTGELFF
TRBJ2-1,TRBD1,TRBV7-9,.,TGTGCCAGCAGCACCGGGACAGGGGGAACCTACAATGAGCAGTTCTTC,CASSTGTGGTYNEQFF
TRBJ2-3,.,TRBV10-1,.,TGCGCCAGCAGTGAATTTGGGGGGGATACGCAGTATTTT,CASSEFGGDTQYF
TRBJ1-1,.,TRBV6-6,.,TGTGCCAGCAGTTCCCGAACGGGACGGACCAGTAGGGAAGCTTTCTTT,CASSSRTGRTSREAFF
TRBJ2-2,TRBD2,TRBV6-1,.,TGTGCCAGCAGTGAAAGATCCAGCGGGAGGTCTGCCGGGGAGCTGTTTTTT,CASSERSSGRSAGELFF
TRBJ1-5,.,TRBV28,.,TGTGCCAGCAGTTACCCGCTAAGTGGCAATCAGCCCCAGCATTTT,CASSYPLSGNQPQHF
TRBJ2-2,.,TRBV9,.,TGTGCCAGCAGCGTAGGGGGGGTGGCGAACACCGGGGAGCTGTTTTTT,CASSVGGVANTGELFF
TRBJ1-1,.,TRBV7-6,.,TGTGCCAGCAGCCCCGGATGGAACACTGAAGCTTTCTTT,CASSPGWNTEAFF
TRBJ2-6,.,TRBV2,.,TGTGCCAGCAGTGAGTCCAGGACTACCTCTGGGGCCAACGTCCTGACTTTC,CASSESRTTSGANVLTF
TRBJ2-2,.,TRBV7-2,.,TGTGCCAGCAGCTTAGGGCAGGGGCCTCGAACCGGGGAGCTGTTTTTT,CASSLGQGPRTGELFF
TRBJ2-5,.,TRBV6-5,.,TGTGCCAGCAGTTACGGAACATTACAAGAGACCCAGTACTTC,CASSYGTLQETQYF
TRBJ2-1,.,TRBV24-1,once,TGTGCCACCAGTGAAGGGAGGCCGGGCCATGAGCAGTTCTTC,CATSEGRPGHEQFF
TRBJ2-3,TRBD2,TRBV4-1,.,TGCGCCAGCAGCCAAGGGCGGGGAGGGCACACAGATACGCAGTATTTT,CASSQGRGGHTDTQYF
TRBJ2-3,TRBD2,TRBV18,few,TGTGCCAGCTCACCACAACTAGCGGGTGAAGGAGGCACAGATACGCAGTATTTT,CASSPQLAGEGGTDTQYF
TRBJ2-1,TRBD1,TRBV4-1,few,TGCGCCAGCACAGGGGGCTACTACAATGAGCAGTTCTTC,CASTGGYYNEQFF
TRBJ2-2,.,TRBV7-9,.,TGTGCCAGCAGCTTAGACACGAACACCGGGGAGCTGTTTTTT,CASSLDTNTGELFF
TRBJ1-1,.,TRBV12-3/TRBV12-4,.,TGTGCCACCCAACAGTCCATGAACACTGAAGCTTTCTTT,CATQQSMNTEAFF
TRBJ2-5,.,TRBV4-3,.,TGCGCCAGCAGCCAAGAAGGCGGGGCGGAGACCCAGTACTTC,CASSQEGGAETQYF
TRBJ1-5,.,TRBV14,.,TGTGCCAGCAGCCGATTCGCGGGACAGCCCCAGCATTTT,CASSRFAGQPQHF
TRBJ1-1,TRBD1,TRBV18,.,TGTGCCAGCTCACCGCGGACAGGGGAGAACACTGAAGCTTTCTTT,CASSPRTGENTEAFF
TRBJ2-7,.,TRBV2,.,TGTGCCAGCAGTGACGGAATCTCCTACGAGCAGTACTTC,CASSDGISYEQYF
TRBJ1-2,TRBD1,TRBV10-3,.,TGTGCCATCAGGGGACAGGGGACGGGAGGCTACACCTTC,CAIRGQGTGGYTF
TRBJ1-1,.,TRBV27,.,TGTGCCAGCAGTCCCAGACAGATTTCTCGGGACACTGAAGCTTTCTTT,CASSPRQISRDTEAFF
TRBJ1-1,.,TRBV11-3,few,TGTGCCAGCAGCTTAGTGGCAGGTTCGAACACTGAAGCTTTCTTT,CASSLVAGSNTEAFF
TRBJ2-3,.,TRBV19,.,TGTGCCAGTAGTGGACAACGGATTAGCACAGATACGCAGTATTTT,CASSGQRISTDTQYF
TRBJ2-5,TRBD2,TRBV9,few,TGTGCCAGCAGCTCTCTTAGCGGGACCGGGGAGACCCAGTACTTC,CASSSLSGTGETQYF
TRBJ2-5,TRBD2,TRBV2,.,TGTGCCAGCAGTTCTAGCGGGACGGGAAAGACCCAGTACTTC,CASSSSGTGKTQYF
TRBJ2-7,.,TRBV27,few,TGTGCCAGCAGGACTGGGGTCTGGTTGGAGTACTTC,CASRTGVWLEYF
TRBJ2-5,TRBD2,TRBV29-1,.,TGCAGCGTTGAGGGGGAGGGGCAAGTAGAGACCCAGTACTTC,CSVEGEGQVETQYF
TRBJ2-4,.,TRBV30,.,TGTGCCTGGAGCGTAAACGGGGGAGCCAAAAACATTCAGTACTTC,CAWSVNGGAKNIQYF
TRBJ2-3,.,TRBV5-1,.,TGCGCCAGCAGCCCCCCGAGTACAGATACGCAGTATTTT,CASSPPSTDTQYF
TRBJ2-5,.,TRBV3-1/TRBV3-2,.,TGTGCCAGCAGCCAAGATCTATCCAGGGGTCAAGAGACCCAGTACTTC,CASSQDLSRGQETQYF
TRBJ2-7,.,TRBV30,.,TGTGCCTGGAGTGTGCAGGGCTACGAGCAGTACTTC,CAWSVQGYEQYF
TRBJ2-7,TRBD1,TRBV27,.,TGTGCCAGCAGTCTCAGGACAGGGGGAAACGAGCAGTACTTC,CASSLRTGGNEQYF
TRBJ1-5,.,TRBV7-9,.,TGTGCCAGCAGCTTAGTTCGGTGGGACTCGGGCCTCGGGCAGCCCCAGCATTTT,CASSLVRWDSGLGQPQHF